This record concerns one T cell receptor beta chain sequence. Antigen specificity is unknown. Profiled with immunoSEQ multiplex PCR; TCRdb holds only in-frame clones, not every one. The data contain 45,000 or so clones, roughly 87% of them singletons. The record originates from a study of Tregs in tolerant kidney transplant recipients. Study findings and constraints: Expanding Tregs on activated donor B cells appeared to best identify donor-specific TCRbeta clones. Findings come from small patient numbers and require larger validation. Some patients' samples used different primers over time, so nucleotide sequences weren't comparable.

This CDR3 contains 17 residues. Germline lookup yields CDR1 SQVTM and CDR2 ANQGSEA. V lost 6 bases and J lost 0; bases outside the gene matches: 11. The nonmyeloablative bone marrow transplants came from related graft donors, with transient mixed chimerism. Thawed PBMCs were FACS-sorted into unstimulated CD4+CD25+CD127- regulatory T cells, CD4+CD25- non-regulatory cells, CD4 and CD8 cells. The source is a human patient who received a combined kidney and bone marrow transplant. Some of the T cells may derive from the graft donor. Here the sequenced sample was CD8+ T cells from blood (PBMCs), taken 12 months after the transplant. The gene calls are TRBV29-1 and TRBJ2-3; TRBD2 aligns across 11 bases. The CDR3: CSVLAGAGLHSTDTQYF. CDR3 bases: TGCAGCGTACTAGCGGGAGCGGGTCTACATAGCACAGATACGCAGTATTTT.